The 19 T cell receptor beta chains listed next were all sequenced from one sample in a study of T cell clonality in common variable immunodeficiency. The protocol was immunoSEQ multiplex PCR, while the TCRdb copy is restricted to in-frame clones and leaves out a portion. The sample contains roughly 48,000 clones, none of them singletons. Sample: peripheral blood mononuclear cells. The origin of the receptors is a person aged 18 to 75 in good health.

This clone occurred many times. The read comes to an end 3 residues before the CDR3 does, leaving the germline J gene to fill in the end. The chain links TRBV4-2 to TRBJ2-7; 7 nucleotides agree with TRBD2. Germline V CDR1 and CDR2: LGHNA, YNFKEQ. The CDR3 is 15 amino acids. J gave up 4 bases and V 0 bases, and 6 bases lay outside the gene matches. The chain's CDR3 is CASSQESSGPYEQYF. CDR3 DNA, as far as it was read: TGTGCCAGCAGCCAAGAGTCTAGCGGACCATACGAG.

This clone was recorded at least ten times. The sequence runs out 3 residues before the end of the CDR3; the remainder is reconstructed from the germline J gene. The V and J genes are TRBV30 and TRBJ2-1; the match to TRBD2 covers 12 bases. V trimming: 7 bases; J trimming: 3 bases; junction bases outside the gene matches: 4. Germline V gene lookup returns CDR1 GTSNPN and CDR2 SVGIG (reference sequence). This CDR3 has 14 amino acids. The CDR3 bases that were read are TGTGCCTCTAGCGGGAGGGCCCTCTACAATGAG. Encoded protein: CASSGRALYNE. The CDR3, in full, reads CASSGRALYNEQFF. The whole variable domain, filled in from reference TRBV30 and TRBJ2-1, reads SQTIHQWPATLVQPVGSPLSLECTVEGTSNPNLYWYRQAAGRGLQLLFYSVGIGQISSEVPQNLSASRPQDRQFILSSKKLLLSDSGFYLCASSGRALYNEQFFGPGTRLTVL.

The sequenced part of the CDR3 DNA is TGTGCCAGCAGCGGGACAGGGGACTCCTACGAG. Its protein product is CASSGTGDSYE. The full CDR3 sequence reads CASSGTGDSYEQYF. The V call is TRBV5-4, the J call TRBJ2-7, with 10 bases matching TRBD1. The sequence runs out 3 residues before the end of the CDR3; the remainder is reconstructed from the germline J gene. CDR3 size: 14 residues. The V and J ends lost 4 bases and 0 bases, in that order; junction bases with no gene match: 1. Germline CDR1 and CDR2: SGHNT and YYREEE (reference sequence). Based on the CDR3 plus reference TRBV5-4 and TRBJ2-7, the full variable domain is ETGVTQSPTHLIKTRGQQVTLRCSSQSGHNTVSWYQQALGQGPQFIFQYYREEENGRGNFPPRFSGLQFPNYSSELNVNALELDDSALYLCASSGTGDSYEQYFGPGTRLTVT.

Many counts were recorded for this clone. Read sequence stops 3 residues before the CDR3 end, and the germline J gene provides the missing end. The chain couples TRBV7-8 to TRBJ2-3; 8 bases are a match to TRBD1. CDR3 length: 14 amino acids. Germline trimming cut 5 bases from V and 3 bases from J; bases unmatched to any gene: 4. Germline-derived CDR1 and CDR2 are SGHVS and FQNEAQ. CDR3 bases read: TGTGCCAGCAGCCTCGGGACAGGAACAGATACG. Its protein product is CASSLGTGTDT. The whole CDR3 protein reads CASSLGTGTDTQYF.

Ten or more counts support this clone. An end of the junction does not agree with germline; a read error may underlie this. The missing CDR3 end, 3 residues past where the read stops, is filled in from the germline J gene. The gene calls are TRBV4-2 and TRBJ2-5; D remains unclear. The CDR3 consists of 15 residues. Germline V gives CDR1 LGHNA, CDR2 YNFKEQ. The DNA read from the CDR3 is TGCGCCAGCAGCCAGACGTGGCGGAGCCAAGAGACC. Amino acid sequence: CASSQTWRSQET. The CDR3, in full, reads CASSQTWRSQETQYF.

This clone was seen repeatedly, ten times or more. The CDR3 reads CSVEPLDWDNEQFF. CDR3 DNA, as far as it was read: TGCAGCGTTGAACCCCTGGACTGGGACAATGAG. V is TRBV29-1 and J is TRBJ2-1, with D tentatively TRBD2 (5 bases). The read finishes 3 residues shy of the CDR3 end, and the germline J gene is used to complete it. The germline CDR1 and CDR2 sequences are SQVTM and ANQGSEA. Trimming stripped 2 bases from V and 5 bases from J, with 13 bases between. CDR3 length: 14 residues.

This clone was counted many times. The CDR3 spells CASSFQGGNEQFF. The sequenced part of the CDR3 DNA is TGCGCCAGCAGCTTCCAGGGTGGAAATGAG. This chain connects TRBV5-1 to TRBJ2-1; a weak D match, TRBD1 (5 bases). The read ends 3 residues early relative to the CDR3; the germline J gene fills the gap. Germline CDR1 and CDR2: SGHRS and YFSETQ. The CDR3 is 13 amino acids. The V gene lost 2 bases and the J gene lost 7 bases, with 10 bases spanning the gap.

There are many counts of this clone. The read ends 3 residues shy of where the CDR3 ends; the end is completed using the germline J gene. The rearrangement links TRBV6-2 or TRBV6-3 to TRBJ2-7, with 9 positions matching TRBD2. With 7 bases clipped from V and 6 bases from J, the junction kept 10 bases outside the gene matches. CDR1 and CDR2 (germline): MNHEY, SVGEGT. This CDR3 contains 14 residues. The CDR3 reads CASKLAGVYREQYF. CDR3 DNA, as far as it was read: TGTGCCAGCAAATTAGCGGGAGTATACCGCGAG.

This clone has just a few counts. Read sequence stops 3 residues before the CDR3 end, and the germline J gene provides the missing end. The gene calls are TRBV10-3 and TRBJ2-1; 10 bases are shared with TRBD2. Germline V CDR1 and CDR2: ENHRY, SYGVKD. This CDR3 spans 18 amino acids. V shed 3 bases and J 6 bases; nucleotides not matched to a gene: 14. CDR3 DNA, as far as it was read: TGTGCCATCAGTGACGCGTTTGGGAGCGGGAGGGCGGGCAATGAG. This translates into CAISDAFGSGRAGNE. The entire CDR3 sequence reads CAISDAFGSGRAGNEQFF.

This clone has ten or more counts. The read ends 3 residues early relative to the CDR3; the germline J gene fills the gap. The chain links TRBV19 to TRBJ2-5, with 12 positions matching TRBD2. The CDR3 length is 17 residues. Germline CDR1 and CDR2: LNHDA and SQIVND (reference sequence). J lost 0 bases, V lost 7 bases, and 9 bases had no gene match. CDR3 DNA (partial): TGTGCCAGTAAAGCGACTAGCGGGAGTGGGTACCAAGAGACC. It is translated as CASKATSGSGYQET. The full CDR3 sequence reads CASKATSGSGYQETQYF.

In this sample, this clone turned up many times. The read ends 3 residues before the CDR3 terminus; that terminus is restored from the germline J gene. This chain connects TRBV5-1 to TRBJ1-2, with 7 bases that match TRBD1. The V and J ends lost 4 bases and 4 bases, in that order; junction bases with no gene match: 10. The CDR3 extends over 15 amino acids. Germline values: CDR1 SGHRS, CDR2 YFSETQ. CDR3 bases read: TGCGCCAGCAGCGAGGGAACAGGGGTGGGCTATGGC. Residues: CASSEGTGVGYG. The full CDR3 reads CASSEGTGVGYGYTF.

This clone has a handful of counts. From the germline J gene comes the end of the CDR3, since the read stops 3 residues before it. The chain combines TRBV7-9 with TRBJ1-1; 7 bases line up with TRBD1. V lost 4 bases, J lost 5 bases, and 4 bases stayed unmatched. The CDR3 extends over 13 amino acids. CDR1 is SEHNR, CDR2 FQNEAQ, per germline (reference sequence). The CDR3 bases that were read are TGTGCCAGCAGCTCACAGGGGAATACTGAA. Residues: CASSSQGNTE. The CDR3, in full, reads CASSSQGNTEAFF.

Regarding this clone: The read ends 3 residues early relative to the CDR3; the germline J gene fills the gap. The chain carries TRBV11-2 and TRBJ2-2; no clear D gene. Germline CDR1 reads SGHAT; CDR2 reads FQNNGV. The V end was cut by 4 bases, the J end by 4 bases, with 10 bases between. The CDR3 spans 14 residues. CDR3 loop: CASSSVRATGELFF. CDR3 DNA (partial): TGTGCCAGCAGCTCTGTAAGGGCCACCGGGGAG.

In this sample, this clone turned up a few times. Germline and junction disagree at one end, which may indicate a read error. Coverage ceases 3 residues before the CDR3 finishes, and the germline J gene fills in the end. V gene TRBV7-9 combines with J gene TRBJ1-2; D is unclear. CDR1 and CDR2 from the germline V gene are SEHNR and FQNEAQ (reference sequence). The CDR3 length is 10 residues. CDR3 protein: CSSSRGGYTF. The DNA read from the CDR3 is TGTTCCAGCAGTCGAGGGGGC.

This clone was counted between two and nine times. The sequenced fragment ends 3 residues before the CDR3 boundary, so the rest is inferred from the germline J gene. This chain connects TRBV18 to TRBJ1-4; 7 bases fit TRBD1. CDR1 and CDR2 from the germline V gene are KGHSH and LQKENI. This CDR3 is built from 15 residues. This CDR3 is CASSPPEGANSPLFF. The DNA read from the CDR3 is TGTGCCAGCTCACCACCCGAGGGGGCGAATTCACCA.

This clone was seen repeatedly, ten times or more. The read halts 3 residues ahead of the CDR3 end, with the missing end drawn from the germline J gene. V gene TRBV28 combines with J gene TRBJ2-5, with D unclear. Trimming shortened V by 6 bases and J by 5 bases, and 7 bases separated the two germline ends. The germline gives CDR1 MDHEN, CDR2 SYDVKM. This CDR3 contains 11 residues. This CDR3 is CASSVRETQYF. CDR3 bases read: TGTGCCAGCAGCGTTCGGGAGACC.

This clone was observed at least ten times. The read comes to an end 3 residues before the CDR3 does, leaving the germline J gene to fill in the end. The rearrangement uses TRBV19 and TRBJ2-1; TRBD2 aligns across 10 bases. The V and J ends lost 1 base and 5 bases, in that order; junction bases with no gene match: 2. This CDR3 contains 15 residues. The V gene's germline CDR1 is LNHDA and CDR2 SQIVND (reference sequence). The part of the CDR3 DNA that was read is TGTGCCAGTAGTATAGCACTAGCGGGACACAATGAG. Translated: CASSIALAGHNE. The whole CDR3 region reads CASSIALAGHNEQFF.

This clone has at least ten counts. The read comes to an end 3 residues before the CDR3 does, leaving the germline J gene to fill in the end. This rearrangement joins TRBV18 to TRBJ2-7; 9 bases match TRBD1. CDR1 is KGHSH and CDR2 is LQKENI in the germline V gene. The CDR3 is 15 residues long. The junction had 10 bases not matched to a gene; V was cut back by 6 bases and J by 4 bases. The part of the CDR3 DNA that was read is TGTGCCAGCTCGGCCTCCGGGACAGGGACTTACGAG. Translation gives CASSASGTGTYE. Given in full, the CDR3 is CASSASGTGTYEQYF.

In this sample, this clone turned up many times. This CDR3 reads CASSYGTSDTQYF. The part of the CDR3 DNA that was read is TGTGCCAGCAGCTATGGGACTTCAGATACG. The genes are TRBV7-3 and TRBJ2-3; maybe TRBD2 (6 bases). Sequencing ends 3 residues short of the CDR3 end; the germline J gene provides the rest. The V gene lost 4 bases and the J gene lost 4 bases, with 9 bases spanning the gap. This CDR3 region has 13 residues. Per germline, CDR1 SGHTA and CDR2 FQGTGA.